The rows below give T cell receptor beta chains drawn from one sample of a study of blood T cell repertoires in COVID-19. Generated by immunoSEQ multiplex PCR, the TCRdb table keeps only in-frame clones and is missing some. This table has under 350,000 clones, 75% to 85% appearing once. Sequencing input: peripheral blood. The receptors come from a human donor in a cohort sampled during active COVID-19. The CDR3 runs from the conserved cysteine through the conserved F or W. The order of the fields is J gene, V gene, D gene, clone size, CDR3 DNA, CDR3 protein. The D gene is left open where the match is weak. Clone size, where shown, is once, few, many, or a class for clones that have expanded.

J: TRBJ2-1
V: TRBV5-1
D: .
size: once
DNA: TGCGCCAGCAGCTTGAACGGTCTAGCGACCTACAATGAGCAGTTCTTC
CDR3: CASSLNGLATYNEQFF

J: TRBJ1-2
V: TRBV6-1
D: .
size: .
DNA: TGTGCCAGCAGTGAAGCGGGGGGCTATGGCTACACCTTC
CDR3: CASSEAGGYGYTF

J: TRBJ2-5
V: TRBV5-8
D: TRBD1
size: once
DNA: TGTGCCAGCAACCCGGGACAGGGTTGGGAGACCCAGTACTTC
CDR3: CASNPGQGWETQYF

J: TRBJ1-5
V: TRBV7-8
D: .
size: .
DNA: TGTGCCAGCAGCTTAGTTGCAGGGGACACTCAGCCCCAGCATTTT
CDR3: CASSLVAGDTQPQHF

J: TRBJ2-3
V: TRBV19
D: TRBD2
size: .
DNA: TGTGCCAGTATGCTAGCGGGTTCTAGCACAGATACGCAGTATTTT
CDR3: CASMLAGSSTDTQYF

J: TRBJ2-3
V: TRBV24-1
D: .
size: .
DNA: TGTGCCACCAGTGATACTAGTGCGGGTCGGACAGATACGCAGTATTTT
CDR3: CATSDTSAGRTDTQYF

J: TRBJ1-5
V: TRBV6-5
D: .
size: .
DNA: TGTGCCACCTCATCCGGCAGGGTCGGCAATCAGCCCCAGCATTTT
CDR3: CATSSGRVGNQPQHF

J: TRBJ1-1
V: TRBV6-1
D: .
size: .
DNA: TGTGCCAGCAGTGAAATTTGGAGGACTGAAGCTTTCTTT
CDR3: CASSEIWRTEAFF

J: TRBJ2-1
V: TRBV12-3/TRBV12-4
D: .
size: once
DNA: TGTGCCAGCAGTTTTGGGGGGAACAATGAGCAGTTCTTC
CDR3: CASSFGGNNEQFF

J: TRBJ2-1
V: TRBV7-6
D: .
size: .
DNA: TGTGCCAGCAGGGAGATGAATGAGCAGTTCTTC
CDR3: CASREMNEQFF

J: TRBJ2-3
V: TRBV13
D: TRBD1
size: .
DNA: TGTGCCAGCAGCCAAACTCCGGGACAGGCTAGCACAGATACGCAGTATTTT
CDR3: CASSQTPGQASTDTQYF

J: TRBJ1-2
V: TRBV9
D: TRBD1
size: .
DNA: TGTGCCAGCAGCGCGAACAGGGGAGGACTCGGTGGCTACACCTTC
CDR3: CASSANRGGLGGYTF

J: TRBJ1-5
V: TRBV19
D: .
size: .
DNA: TGTGCCAGTAGTCGACAGGCTGGGCAGCCCCAGCATTTT
CDR3: CASSRQAGQPQHF

J: TRBJ1-2
V: TRBV19
D: .
size: .
DNA: TGTGCCAGTACCAAAGGGGCGACTAACTATGGCTACACCTTC
CDR3: CASTKGATNYGYTF

J: TRBJ1-1
V: TRBV27
D: .
size: .
DNA: TGTGCCAGCAGTTTAGTCCAAGGCGGAAAAGCTTTCTTT
CDR3: CASSLVQGGKAFF

J: TRBJ2-1
V: TRBV12-3/TRBV12-4
D: .
size: .
DNA: TGTGCCAGCAGTTTATCAGGGCCGGGCCTTCAGTTCTTC
CDR3: CASSLSGPGLQFF

J: TRBJ1-1
V: TRBV30
D: .
size: .
DNA: TGTGCCTGGAAAATACTCGGGTTCGAGACTGAAGCTTTCTTT
CDR3: CAWKILGFETEAFF

J: TRBJ2-3
V: TRBV12-3/TRBV12-4
D: .
size: .
DNA: TGTGCCAGCAGTTTAGGACTTGGGCAGTATTTT
CDR3: CASSLGLGQYF

J: TRBJ1-1
V: TRBV25-1
D: TRBD1
size: .
DNA: TGTGCCAGCAGTGTTAGAGGGGGCTACACTGAAGCTTTCTTT
CDR3: CASSVRGGYTEAFF

J: TRBJ2-3
V: TRBV7-9
D: TRBD1
size: .
DNA: TGTGCCAGCAGCGATCGACAGGGGGCATCTGATACGCAGTATTTT
CDR3: CASSDRQGASDTQYF

J: TRBJ1-1
V: TRBV24-1
D: .
size: .
DNA: TGTGCCACCAGTGATAGTTGGAGTACTGAAGCTTTCTTT
CDR3: CATSDSWSTEAFF

J: TRBJ1-1
V: TRBV30
D: TRBD1
size: once
DNA: TGTGCCTGGACCGGGACAGGGTTGAACACTGAAGCTTTCTTT
CDR3: CAWTGTGLNTEAFF

J: TRBJ1-2
V: TRBV25-1
D: .
size: .
DNA: TGTGCCAGCAGTGATGGGGCGCTTGGCTATGGCTACACCTTC
CDR3: CASSDGALGYGYTF

J: TRBJ1-2
V: TRBV7-3
D: .
size: .
DNA: TGTGCCAGCAGCTTAAGAGGGTTGGATGGCTACACCTTC
CDR3: CASSLRGLDGYTF

J: TRBJ2-3
V: TRBV7-9
D: TRBD2
size: .
DNA: TGTGCCAGCACCCCGACTAGCGGGGGGCCCAGCACAGATACGCAGTATTTT
CDR3: CASTPTSGGPSTDTQYF

J: TRBJ1-2
V: TRBV6-5
D: .
size: .
DNA: TGTGCCAGCAGTTACTTTGTTGGCGGCGCGGGCTACACCTTC
CDR3: CASSYFVGGAGYTF

J: TRBJ2-7
V: TRBV6-2/TRBV6-3
D: TRBD1
size: .
DNA: TGTGCCAGCAGTTACTCGACAGACAGGGATCTTGCCCACGAGCAGTACTTC
CDR3: CASSYSTDRDLAHEQYF

J: TRBJ2-2
V: TRBV12-3/TRBV12-4
D: .
size: .
DNA: TGTGCCAGCAGTTTAAGGGGATCCGGGGAGCTGTTTTTT
CDR3: CASSLRGSGELFF

J: TRBJ2-3
V: TRBV21-1
D: .
size: .
DNA: TGTGCCAGCAGCGGCCGCGGCCTAGCGGGGAAGACAGATACGCAGTATTTT
CDR3: CASSGRGLAGKTDTQYF

J: TRBJ1-1
V: TRBV6-4
D: TRBD1
size: .
DNA: TGTGCCAACCGCAACAGGGGAATGAACACTGAAGCTTTCTTT
CDR3: CANRNRGMNTEAFF

J: TRBJ1-2
V: TRBV27
D: .
size: once
DNA: TGTGCCAGCAGCCAATTTAACCCCAGGGGAAGGCGGTATGGCTACACCTTC
CDR3: CASSQFNPRGRRYGYTF

J: TRBJ1-1
V: TRBV18
D: TRBD1
size: .
DNA: TGTGCCAGCTCACCACTAACGACAGGGGCTGAAGCTTTCTTT
CDR3: CASSPLTTGAEAFF

J: TRBJ1-5
V: TRBV4-1
D: .
size: .
DNA: TGCGCCAGCAGCCAAGAAGCCGGGAGGGGAGGCAATCAGCCCCAGCATTTT
CDR3: CASSQEAGRGGNQPQHF

J: TRBJ1-4
V: TRBV30
D: .
size: .
DNA: TGTGCCTGGAGTGGGGGGGTATTTGAAAAACTGTTTTTT
CDR3: CAWSGGVFEKLFF

J: TRBJ2-7
V: TRBV2
D: TRBD1
size: .
DNA: TGTGCCATCGACAGGGCCTACGAGCAGTACTTC
CDR3: CAIDRAYEQYF

J: TRBJ2-3
V: TRBV5-4
D: TRBD2
size: .
DNA: TGTGCCAGCAGCAGTTATAGCGGGGGGGGTGATACGCAGTATTTT
CDR3: CASSSYSGGGDTQYF

J: TRBJ1-1
V: TRBV12-3/TRBV12-4
D: .
size: .
DNA: TGTGCCAGCAGCCCCCGACAGAACGCTGAAGCTTTCTTT
CDR3: CASSPRQNAEAFF

J: TRBJ1-1
V: TRBV12-5
D: TRBD1
size: .
DNA: TGTGCTAGTGGTTTGCAGGGGGCTGGTACTGAAGCTTTCTTT
CDR3: CASGLQGAGTEAFF

J: TRBJ2-7
V: TRBV2
D: TRBD2
size: few
DNA: TGTGCCAGCAGCGCTCTTACTAGCGGGGGATTGGGCTACGAGCAGTACTTC
CDR3: CASSALTSGGLGYEQYF

J: TRBJ1-6
V: TRBV3-1/TRBV3-2
D: .
size: .
DNA: TGTGCCAGCAGCCAAGATACGGTCAATTCACCCCTCCACTTT
CDR3: CASSQDTVNSPLHF

J: TRBJ2-1
V: TRBV6-5
D: .
size: .
DNA: TGTGCCAGCTCCTATTGGGACACACCAAATGAGCAGTTCTTC
CDR3: CASSYWDTPNEQFF

J: TRBJ2-1
V: TRBV28
D: .
size: .
DNA: TGTGCCAGCAGTATTTGGGAGGCGGGTAATCCCCACAATGAGCAGTTCTTC
CDR3: CASSIWEAGNPHNEQFF

J: TRBJ1-3
V: TRBV7-9
D: .
size: .
DNA: TGTGCCAGCAGCGGAGACCGAAACACCATATATTTT
CDR3: CASSGDRNTIYF

J: TRBJ1-6
V: TRBV27
D: .
size: .
DNA: TGTGCCAGCAGTTTAAAAGGGGTTACACCCCTCCACTTT
CDR3: CASSLKGVTPLHF